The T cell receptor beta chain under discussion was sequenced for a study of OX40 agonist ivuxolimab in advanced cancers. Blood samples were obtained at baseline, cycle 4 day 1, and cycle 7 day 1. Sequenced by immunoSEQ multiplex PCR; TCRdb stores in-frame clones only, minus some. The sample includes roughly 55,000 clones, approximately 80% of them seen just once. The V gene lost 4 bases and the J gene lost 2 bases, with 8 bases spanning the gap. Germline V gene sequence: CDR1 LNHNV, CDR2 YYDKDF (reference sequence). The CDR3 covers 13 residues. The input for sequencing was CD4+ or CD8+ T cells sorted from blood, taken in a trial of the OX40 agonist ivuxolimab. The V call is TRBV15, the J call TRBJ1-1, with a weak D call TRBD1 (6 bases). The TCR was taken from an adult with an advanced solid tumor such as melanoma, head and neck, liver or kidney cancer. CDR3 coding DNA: TGTGCCACCAGCAAAGGGACAAACACTGAAGCTTTCTTT. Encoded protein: CATSKGTNTEAFF.